The present TCR beta chain was sequenced within a study of blood T cells in healthy people across ages. A sample-barcoded 5' primer and a J-beta primer mix were used in a second PCR of roughly 7 to 11 cycles. Tagging of each cDNA molecule was performed by a template-switch adaptor with 12 random nucleotides. MiXCR was run by TCRdb on the 5' RACE reads, yielding one entry per CDR3 protein. The data show about 800,000 distinct CDR3 sequences, roughly 64% seen once. The study's findings and limits: Per million T cells, TCR beta diversity dropped about linearly as age rose. The long-lived group displayed more naive CD4+ cells, plus higher diversity, than the aged donors did.

Germline V gives CDR1 DFQATT, CDR2 SNEGSKA (reference sequence). This CDR3 contains 14 residues. V was cut by 6 bases and J by 1 base, with 15 bases left in between. As for this clonotype: Its cognate antigen is unknown.

The chain has TRBV20-1 and TRBJ1-2; D gene ambiguous. The specimen was blood. This clonotype was obtained from a man aged 25 to 40 in good health. The CDR3 sequence: CSALKNWGNYGYTF. Written as DNA, the CDR3 is TGCAGTGCCCTAAAAAATTGGGGTAACTATGGCTACACCTTC.